The 17 T cell receptor beta chains in this list originate from one sample, sequenced in a study of T cells in Graves' hyperthyroidism and ophthalmopathy. TCR beta CDR3 region amplification was performed from RNA transcripts. RT-PCR in the first round (using the HTBI primer set) targeted the TCR CDR3. MiXCR, run by TCRdb on the multiplex PCR reads, gives a single entry per CDR3 protein. In the table there are hundreds of thousands of distinct CDR3 sequences, roughly 20% of which are singletons. The sequenced sample consisted of blood. These receptors came from a woman between 50 and 59 years old with Graves' hyperthyroidism that later progressed to Graves' ophthalmopathy.

This clonotype was recorded a few times. The chain combines TRBV3-1 with TRBJ2-3, with D tentatively TRBD2 (6 bases). Deletions cut 0 bases from V and 0 bases from J, with 10 bases between. The CDR3 consists of 16 residues. Germline-derived CDR1 and CDR2 are LGHDT and YNNKEL (reference sequence). The CDR3 region is CASSQDILASTDTQYF. The CDR3 DNA reads TGTGCCAGCAGCCAAGATATACTAGCCAGCACAGATACGCAGTATTTT.

This clonotype was counted between two and nine times. The rearrangement links TRBV29-1 to TRBJ2-1; D is uncertain. Germline V gene sequence: CDR1 SQVTM, CDR2 ANQGSEA. The CDR3 has 13 amino acids. V lost 6 bases to trimming and J lost 6 bases, with 15 bases between them. The CDR3 DNA reads as TGCAGCGTGAGGCCTTTAATAAGCAATGAGCAGTTCTTC. Translation: CSVRPLISNEQFF.

The J gene is TRBJ2-7, the V gene TRBV20-1, with D tentatively TRBD1 (6 bases). The CDR3 is 15 amino acids. Germline CDR1 reads DFQATT; CDR2 reads SNEGSKA (reference sequence). V was shortened by 2 bases and J by 0 bases, with 14 bases between the two germline ends. The CDR3 loop reads CSARSQTGNSYEQYF. The CDR3 DNA reads TGCAGTGCTAGATCACAGACAGGAAACTCCTACGAGCAGTACTTC.

A few counts support this clonotype. The CDR3 spells CASGGGLEVAINEQFF. The CDR3 region has the DNA TGTGCCAGCGGGGGGGGTCTAGAGGTCGCTATAAATGAGCAGTTCTTC. This sequence joins TRBV6-2 or TRBV6-3 and TRBJ2-1, with 7 bases matching TRBD2. From germline, CDR1 is MNHEY and CDR2 SVGEGT. With 8 bases clipped from V and 7 bases from J, the junction kept 17 bases outside the gene matches. The CDR3 length is 16 residues.

The rearrangement links TRBV7-3 to TRBJ2-3, with D perhaps matching TRBD1 or TRBD2 (7 bases each). The V and J ends lost 4 bases and 2 bases respectively, with 16 bases between them. Germline V gene data show CDR1 as SGHTA and CDR2 as FQGTGA. This CDR3 is 16 amino acids long. The CDR3 sequence is CASSSAGGTATDTQYF. The CDR3 DNA follows: TGTGCCAGCAGCTCCGCCGGGGGGACAGCCACAGATACGCAGTATTTT. Full variable domain (rest looked up from reference TRBV7-3 and TRBJ2-3): GAGVSQTPSNKVTEKGKYVELRCDPISGHTALYWYRQSLGQGPEFLIYFQGTGAADDSGLPNDRFFAVRPEGSVSTLKIQRTERGDSAVYLCASSSAGGTATDTQYFGPGTRLTVL.

This chain joins TRBV19 and TRBJ2-2; TRBD2 matches at 14 bases. V shed 5 bases and J 4 bases; nucleotides not matched to a gene: 3. Germline V gene sequence: CDR1 LNHDA, CDR2 SQIVND (reference sequence). The CDR3 is made up of 16 amino acids. Written as DNA, the CDR3 is TGTGCCAGTAGTGGCGGGACTAGCGGGGGCACCGGGGAGCTGTTTTTT. It codes for CASSGGTSGGTGELFF.

This clonotype came up many times. The rearrangement uses TRBV20-1 and TRBJ1-1; 7 positions agree with TRBD1. The CDR3 is 14 residues long. The J segment lost 6 bases and the V segment lost 3 bases, leaving 10 bases of the junction unmatched. Germline V CDR1 and CDR2: DFQATT, SNEGSKA (reference sequence). The DNA of the CDR3 is TGCAGTGCTAGGGACAGGTGGATGGGCCCTGAAGCTTTCTTT. Translated: CSARDRWMGPEAFF.

This chain uses TRBV15 with TRBJ2-1; D remains unclear. V was clipped by 0 bases and J by 9 bases, with 18 bases between them. The germline gives CDR1 LNHNV, CDR2 YYDKDF (reference sequence). There are 16 residues in the CDR3. The CDR3 DNA reads TGTGCCACCAGCAGAGATTCGAACTTACCCCCGGGTGAGCAGTTCTTC. This sequence encodes CATSRDSNLPPGEQFF.

The V and J genes are TRBV18 and TRBJ2-7, with D perhaps TRBD1 or TRBD2 (5 bases each). This CDR3 contains 15 residues. Germline CDR1 and CDR2: KGHSH and LQKENI. V lost 0 bases and J 1 base, leaving 10 bases between the germline ends. The CDR3 sequence: CASSPPGRESYEQYF. The CDR3 nucleotides are TGTGCCAGCTCACCACCGGGACGGGAATCCTACGAGCAGTACTTC.

The V call is TRBV4-1, the J call TRBJ1-6, with D possibly TRBD1 on 6 matching bases. CDR3 length: 17 amino acids. Trimming stripped 6 bases from V and 2 bases from J, with 17 bases between. CDR1 and CDR2 from the germline V gene are MGHRA and YSYEKL. CDR3 nucleotides: TGCGCCAGCAGGGAAGGGGGGGAGCAGACCTATAATTCACCCCTCCACTTT. Its protein is CASREGGEQTYNSPLHF.

This clonotype was observed a few times. This chain uses TRBV20-1 with TRBJ2-1; 14 bases line up with TRBD2. In germline, CDR1 is DFQATT, CDR2 SNEGSKA (reference sequence). The CDR3 sequence is 13 residues long. Germline trimming cut 1 base from V and 10 bases from J; bases unmatched to any gene: 0. The CDR3 coding sequence is TGCAGTGCTAGAGGGACTAGCGGGGGGGAGCAGTTCTTC. Protein sequence: CSARGTSGGEQFF.

This clonotype was seen ten or more times. The chain links TRBV6-1 to TRBJ2-5, with 14 positions matching TRBD2. V lost 9 bases to trimming and J lost 4 bases; unmatched junction nucleotides: 13. Germline assignment: CDR1 MNHNS and CDR2 SASEGT. The CDR3 consists of 17 residues. CDR3 nucleotide sequence: TGTGCCAGGGGGACGCCCCGACTAGCGGGGGGGAGAGAGACCCAGTACTTC. It specifies CARGTPRLAGGRETQYF.

This clonotype has at least ten counts. The genes are TRBV5-1 and TRBJ2-3; 11 bases agree with TRBD2. V lost 4 bases to trimming and J lost 4 bases; unmatched junction nucleotides: 8. Germline CDR1 SGHRS, CDR2 YFSETQ. CDR3 size: 16 residues. CDR3: CASSTGTSGGSDTQYF. In DNA, the CDR3 is TGCGCCAGCAGCACCGGGACTAGCGGCGGATCAGATACGCAGTATTTT.

This clonotype was recorded many times. Here the CDR3 reads CSASRGGLSTDTQYF. CDR3 sequence (DNA): TGCAGTGCTAGTCGCGGGGGACTAAGCACAGATACGCAGTATTTT. The chain recombines TRBV20-1 with TRBJ2-3; 7 nucleotides agree with TRBD2. Germline lookup yields CDR1 DFQATT and CDR2 SNEGSKA (reference sequence). The CDR3 length is 15 residues. The V gene end was trimmed by 3 bases and the J gene end by 0 bases; junction bases not matched to a gene: 6.

This clonotype was seen ten or more times. This chain links TRBV2 with TRBJ2-3; the match to TRBD1 covers 8 bases. Germline loops: CDR1 SNHLY, CDR2 FYNNEI. The CDR3 has 16 residues. V was clipped by 3 bases and J by 5 bases; unmatched bases: 10. The CDR3, as DNA: TGTGCCAGCAGTGATCCGACCCAGGGGGCGTTAGATACGCAGTATTTT. It encodes CASSDPTQGALDTQYF.

This clonotype was found a few times. The genes are TRBV4-1 and TRBJ1-5; D is undetermined. Germline CDR1 and CDR2: MGHRA and YSYEKL. The CDR3 consists of 16 residues. Trimming removed 4 bases from V and 1 base from J, with 14 bases in between. DNA of the CDR3: TGCGCCAGCAGCCTGACTATAAGGAACAGCAATCAGCCCCAGCATTTT. Protein: CASSLTIRNSNQPQHF.

Many counts were recorded for this clonotype. This chain joins TRBV29-1 and TRBJ1-1; TRBD1 aligns across 7 bases. The J segment lost 1 base and the V segment lost 4 bases, leaving 9 bases of the junction unmatched. The CDR3 totals 15 residues. Per germline, CDR1 SQVTM and CDR2 ANQGSEA. CDR3 sequence (DNA): TGCAGCGTTGCGGCGACAGGGATCCCGAACACTGAAGCTTTCTTT. Protein: CSVAATGIPNTEAFF.